These 22 T cell receptor beta chains were all obtained from the same sample, sequenced in a study of blood T cell repertoires in COVID-19. The data were produced by immunoSEQ multiplex PCR, yet TCRdb's version contains in-frame clones alone and is incomplete. Of 30,000 to 40,000 clones in the sample, over 80% were seen once. Sequencing was performed on peripheral blood. These receptors all come from a man in his fifties or sixties with active COVID-19.

The chain recombines TRBV27 with TRBJ1-5, with a possible D match to TRBD1 (5 bases). Trimming cost V 5 bases and J 0 bases, with 14 bases left between them. The CDR3 length is 16 residues. The germline gives CDR1 MNHEY, CDR2 SMNVEV (reference sequence). CDR3: CASSPVGGYSNQPQHF. CDR3 sequence (DNA): TGTGCCAGCAGTCCCGTTGGGGGGTATAGCAATCAGCCCCAGCATTTT.

The chain employs TRBV27 and TRBJ1-5; 9 nucleotides match TRBD1. This CDR3 has 17 amino acids. Germline V gene data show CDR1 as MNHEY and CDR2 as SMNVEV (reference sequence). V was clipped by 6 bases and J by 6 bases; unmatched bases: 15. CDR3 sequence reads: CASSPGQGWSVGQPQHF. The CDR3 DNA reads as TGTGCCAGCAGCCCGGGACAGGGTTGGAGTGTGGGTCAGCCCCAGCATTTT.

The chain links TRBV6-1 to TRBJ1-3, with 8 nucleotides matching TRBD1. Germline V CDR1 and CDR2: MNHNS, SASEGT. The CDR3 is 16 residues long. The V segment lost 4 bases and the J segment 2 bases; nucleotides outside the gene matches: 7. The DNA of the CDR3 is TGTGCCAGCAGTGCCCGACAGGGGCGAACTGGAAACACCATATATTTT. This encodes CASSARQGRTGNTIYF.

The chain has TRBV19 and TRBJ1-5; 7 nucleotides align to TRBD1. V dropped 1 base and J dropped 6; count of bases not matched to a gene: 9. The CDR3 runs 16 residues. Germline V CDR1 and CDR2: LNHDA, SQIVND (reference sequence). The CDR3 sequence: CASSIAGGGIGQPQHF. The CDR3 nucleotides are TGTGCCAGTAGTATAGCGGGAGGGGGCATCGGTCAGCCCCAGCATTTT.

V gene TRBV2 combines with J gene TRBJ2-3, with D possibly being TRBD2 (5 bases). Germline V gene data show CDR1 as SNHLY and CDR2 as FYNNEI. This CDR3 has 18 amino acids. V was cut by 8 bases and J by 5 bases, with 29 bases left in between. The CDR3 spells CASSRRKSRPDSLDTQYF. In DNA form, the CDR3 reads TGTGCCAGCTCCCGGAGGAAGAGTCGACCCGACTCCCTAGATACGCAGTATTTT. Complete variable domain (other parts from reference TRBV2 and TRBJ2-3): EPEVTQTPSHQVTQMGQEVILRCVPISNHLYFYWYRQILGQKVEFLVSFYNNEISEKSEIFDDQFSVERPDGSNFTLKIRSTKLEDSAMYFCASSRRKSRPDSLDTQYFGPGTRLTVL.

CDR3 amino acids: CASSLALAGRLEKLFF. CDR3 sequence (DNA): TGTGCCAGCAGCTTAGCGCTGGCAGGGAGGTTGGAAAAACTGTTTTTT. The chain links TRBV7-9 to TRBJ1-4; TRBD1 is a possible D gene (5 bases). Trimming shortened V by 0 bases and J by 8 bases, and 16 bases separated the two germline ends. The CDR3 is 16 amino acids. Per the germline V gene, CDR1 is SEHNR and CDR2 is FQNEAQ (reference sequence).

The chain joins TRBV7-2 to TRBJ2-7; D gene uncertain. The V end lost 1 base, the J end lost 6 bases, and 19 bases lay between the germline ends. CDR1 is SGHTA and CDR2 is FQGNSA in the germline V gene. The CDR3 contains 16 residues. The CDR3 sequence is CASSLDGLARGREQYF. CDR3 sequence (DNA): TGTGCCAGCAGCTTAGACGGTTTGGCCCGCGGCCGCGAGCAGTACTTC.

The rearrangement links TRBV27 to TRBJ2-3; D is unclear. Germline-derived CDR1 and CDR2 are MNHEY and SMNVEV (reference sequence). V was cut by 2 bases and J by 0 bases, with 6 bases left in between. This CDR3 spans 14 amino acids. CDR3 sequence: CASSLRTSTDTQYF. The CDR3 bases are TGTGCCAGCAGTTTACGAACTAGCACAGATACGCAGTATTTT.

This chain connects TRBV3-1 (or the pseudogene TRBV3-2) to TRBJ2-7; 8 positions agree with TRBD2. V shed 3 bases, J shed 3 bases, and the junction held 7 bases outside the gene matches. Per germline, CDR1 LGHDT and CDR2 YNNKEL (reference sequence). This CDR3 has 15 amino acids. Here the CDR3 DNA reads TGTGCCAGCAGCCACGGGGCACTAGCGGTCTACGAGCAGTACTTC. Translating it yields CASSHGALAVYEQYF.

This chain links TRBV6-8 with TRBJ2-4; TRBD2 agrees at 14 bases. V gave up 5 bases and J gave up 2 bases; unmatched junction bases: 11. CDR3 length equals 19 residues. CDR1 is MNHGY, CDR2 SAAAGT, per germline. The DNA for the CDR3 is TGTGCCAGCAGTCAAACGGGACTAGCGGGAGTGTATTCCAAAAACATTCAGTACTTC. Translated, it gives CASSQTGLAGVYSKNIQYF.

The rearrangement joins TRBV7-9 to TRBJ2-6, with 10 bases fitting TRBD1. The CDR3 is made up of 18 amino acids. Germline assignment: CDR1 SEHNR and CDR2 FQNEAQ (reference sequence). V dropped 5 bases and J dropped 1; count of bases not matched to a gene: 8. This CDR3 is CASSLRQGAGSGANVLTF. CDR3 nucleotide sequence: TGTGCCAGCAGCCTACGACAGGGGGCGGGATCTGGGGCCAACGTCCTGACTTTC.

The rearrangement joins TRBV6-1 to TRBJ1-6, with TRBD1 matching over 7 bases. The CDR3 has 15 residues. The V gene's germline CDR1 is MNHNS and CDR2 SASEGT. V dropped 3 bases and J dropped 3; count of bases not matched to a gene: 2. The CDR3, as DNA: TGTGCCAGCAGTGAGGCAGGGGGCTATAATTCACCCCTCCACTTT. Amino acids: CASSEAGGYNSPLHF.

The chain combines TRBV6-6 with TRBJ2-1; tentative D call: TRBD2 (6 bases). The V gene lost 10 bases and the J gene lost 5 bases, with 21 bases spanning the gap. The V gene's germline CDR1 is MNHNY and CDR2 SVGAGI (reference sequence). This CDR3 region has 15 residues. CDR3 loop: CATTWGSGRNNEQFF. CDR3 coding DNA: TGTGCCACCACCTGGGGGTCGGGGAGGAACAATGAGCAGTTCTTC.

This chain joins TRBV5-8 and TRBJ2-5, with D perhaps matching TRBD2 (5 bases). Germline V gene sequence: CDR1 SGHTS, CDR2 YDEGEE. The CDR3 has 15 residues. V lost 4 bases and J lost 4, with 17 bases in between. The CDR3 is CASSHGLRLGETQYF. As DNA, the CDR3 is TGTGCCAGCAGCCATGGACTCAGGCTGGGAGAGACCCAGTACTTC.

The rearrangement joins TRBV14 to TRBJ2-7; TRBD2 is a possible D gene (5 bases). This CDR3 has 15 amino acids. Germline V gene lookup returns CDR1 SGHDN and CDR2 FVKESK. V was trimmed by 1 base and J by 2 bases, leaving 12 bases between them. The CDR3 DNA follows: TGTGCCAGCAGCCAAGTGGGAGTAGGACCCTACGAGCAGTACTTC. This codes for CASSQVGVGPYEQYF.

The chain carries TRBV3-1 (or the pseudogene TRBV3-2) and TRBJ2-5, with D possibly TRBD2 on 5 matching bases. Per the germline V gene, CDR1 is LGHDT and CDR2 is YNNKEL (reference sequence). This CDR3 has 15 amino acids. The V gene lost 3 bases and the J gene lost 4 bases, with 15 bases spanning the gap. Written as DNA, the CDR3 is TGTGCCAGCAGCCAGAACCCGGACTTCCGAGAGACCCAGTACTTC. Translated, it gives CASSQNPDFRETQYF.

This chain uses TRBV18 with TRBJ2-3; 10 bases fit TRBD2. The CDR3 is 15 residues long. CDR1 and CDR2 (germline): KGHSH, LQKENI. After removal of 5 bases from V and 5 bases from J, the junction contained 7 bases not matched to a gene. CDR3 sequence (DNA): TGTGCCAGCTCAGTTACTAGCGGGGCCCTAGATACGCAGTATTTT. Translation gives CASSVTSGALDTQYF.

This sequence joins TRBV27 and TRBJ1-2, with a possible D match to TRBD1 (5 bases). The CDR3 consists of 16 residues. Per germline, CDR1 MNHEY and CDR2 SMNVEV (reference sequence). V was trimmed by 4 bases and J by 1 base, leaving 16 bases between them. This chain's CDR3 is CASSSLTETHNYGYTF. The CDR3 region has the DNA TGTGCCAGCAGTTCATTGACAGAGACCCATAACTATGGCTACACCTTC.

V is TRBV28 and J is TRBJ1-1; 7 nucleotides line up with TRBD1. This CDR3 is built from 14 residues. V dropped 6 bases and J dropped 5; count of bases not matched to a gene: 9. CDR1 and CDR2 from the germline V gene are MDHEN and SYDVKM. The CDR3 DNA reads as TGTGCCAGCAGCCGACAGGGCCTTGTTACTGAAGCTTTCTTT. Translating it yields CASSRQGLVTEAFF.

The chain is built from TRBV7-6 and TRBJ2-1, with 7 nucleotides matching TRBD2. Per germline, CDR1 SGHVS and CDR2 FNYEAQ. The CDR3 has 18 amino acids. After removal of 0 bases from V and 7 bases from J, the junction contained 15 bases not matched to a gene. CDR3 nucleotide sequence: TGTGCCAGCAGCTTAGCCCTGCCTCTAGCGGTAGGGTATAATGAGCAGTTCTTC. As protein: CASSLALPLAVGYNEQFF.

This clone has just one count. The V and J genes are TRBV5-1 and TRBJ2-7; TRBD2 aligns across 8 bases. Trimming cost V 4 bases and J 5 bases; bases outside gene matches: 14. This CDR3 region has 16 residues. Germline values: CDR1 SGHRS, CDR2 YFSETQ. CDR3 coding DNA: TGCGCCAGCAGCCTCTCCGGGGGGAGCGGGAGCCACGAGCAGTACTTC. Amino acid sequence: CASSLSGGSGSHEQYF.

J is TRBJ2-6 and V is TRBV11-1; D is uncertain. V was clipped by 6 bases and J by 0 bases, with 9 bases between them. CDR1 SGHAT and CDR2 FQDESV come from the germline V gene (reference sequence). The CDR3 is 15 residues long. In DNA, the CDR3 is TGTGCCAGCAGAAAACAGATCTCTGGGGCCAACGTCCTGACTTTC. Translation: CASRKQISGANVLTF.